This TCR beta chain came from a study of blood T cells in healthy people across ages. Next came a second PCR, run for about 6 to 12 cycles, which used a sample-barcoded 5' primer along with a J-beta primer mix. One entry per CDR3 protein results from TCRdb running MiXCR on the 5' RACE reads. The sample includes approximately 1.5 million distinct CDR3 sequences, around 35% of them seen just once. V lost 3 bases and J 1 base, leaving 13 bases between the germline ends. The CDR3 length is 16 residues. Germline V gives CDR1 SGHDT, CDR2 YYEEEE. With regard to this clonotype: The antigen is unknown.

Overall study results and limits: Investigators treated diversity estimates from one million T cells as underestimates. The recorded TCR beta diversity per million T cells decreased in a roughly linear manner with age.

The V gene is TRBV5-6, the J gene TRBJ2-2, with a possible D match to TRBD1 (6 bases). The receptor comes from a woman aged 25 to 39 in good health. Sequenced sample: blood. CDR3 sequence: CASSWGPLGNTGELFF. As DNA, the CDR3 is TGTGCCAGCAGCTGGGGGCCTCTAGGGAACACCGGGGAGCTGTTTTTT.